This T cell receptor (beta chain) originates from a study of blood T cell repertoires in COVID-19. The CDR3 covers 12 residues. The germline V and J ends were trimmed by 6 bases and 3 bases, with 8 bases remaining between them. The authors' processing: The authors estimated nucleated cell counts from reference gene primer amplification. TCRdb's table, derived via immunoSEQ multiplex PCR, lists solely in-frame clones and lacks some. V and J calls and clone size are copied from that table; D and trimming were computed from the DNA. The sample records almost 250,000 clones, approximately 85% being singletons.

This TCR came from a woman in her 50s with acute COVID-19. The sequencing sample was made of PBMCs or T cells enriched from blood (not recorded which). V and J are TRBV12-3 or TRBV12-4 and TRBJ1-2; D might be TRBD1 (6 bases). In DNA, the CDR3 is TGTGCCAGCAGAGGGGGTTACTATGGCTACACCTTC. Protein: CASRGGYYGYTF.